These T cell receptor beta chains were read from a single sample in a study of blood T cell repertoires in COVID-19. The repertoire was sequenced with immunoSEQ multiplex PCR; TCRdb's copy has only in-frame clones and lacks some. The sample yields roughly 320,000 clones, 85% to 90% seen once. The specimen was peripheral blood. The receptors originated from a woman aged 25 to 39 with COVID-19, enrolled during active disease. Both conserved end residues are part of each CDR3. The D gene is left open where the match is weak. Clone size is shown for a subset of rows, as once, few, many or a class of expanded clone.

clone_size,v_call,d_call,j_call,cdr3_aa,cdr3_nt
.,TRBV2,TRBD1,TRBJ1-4,CASMMPGTANEKLFF,TGTGCCAGCATGATGCCCGGGACAGCGAATGAAAAACTGTTTTTT
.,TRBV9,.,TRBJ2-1,CASSLTYNEQFF,TGTGCCAGCAGCCTAACGTACAATGAGCAGTTCTTC
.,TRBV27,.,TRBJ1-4,CASSGRGAGFREKLFF,TGTGCCAGCAGTGGGCGAGGAGCGGGGTTCCGCGAAAAACTGTTTTTT
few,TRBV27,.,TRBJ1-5,CASSHYSNQPQHF,TGTGCCAGCAGTCACTATAGCAATCAGCCCCAGCATTTT
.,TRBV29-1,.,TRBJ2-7,CSVKKQGTTDEQYF,TGCAGCGTGAAAAAACAGGGAACTACAGACGAGCAGTACTTC
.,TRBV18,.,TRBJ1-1,CASYFSPGSTEAFF,TGTGCCAGCTACTTCTCGCCGGGGTCCACTGAAGCTTTCTTT
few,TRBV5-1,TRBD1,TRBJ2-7,CASSPTGTAYEQYF,TGCGCCAGCAGCCCGACAGGGACAGCCTACGAGCAGTACTTC
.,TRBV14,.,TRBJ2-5,CASSQDLTGETQYF,TGTGCCAGCAGCCAAGATCTAACCGGGGAGACCCAGTACTTC
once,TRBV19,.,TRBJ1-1,CASSSSGFAEAFF,TGTGCCAGTAGCTCATCAGGCTTCGCTGAAGCTTTCTTT
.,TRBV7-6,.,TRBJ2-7,CASSLRRSSYEQYF,TGTGCCAGCAGCTTAAGACGGAGCTCCTACGAGCAGTACTTC
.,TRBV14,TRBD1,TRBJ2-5,CASSQEGDRKETQYF,TGTGCCAGCAGCCAAGAAGGGGACAGGAAAGAGACCCAGTACTTC
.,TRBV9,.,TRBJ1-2,CASSGQPSSYGYTF,TGTGCCAGCAGCGGACAGCCTTCGAGCTATGGCTACACCTTC
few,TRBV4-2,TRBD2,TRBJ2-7,CASSQTSGEPYEQYF,TGTGCCAGCAGCCAGACTAGCGGGGAGCCATACGAGCAGTACTTC
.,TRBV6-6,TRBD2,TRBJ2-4,CASRTSGGVNIQYF,TGTGCCAGCAGGACTAGCGGGGGGGTAAACATTCAGTACTTC
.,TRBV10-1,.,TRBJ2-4,CASSLRTVAKNIQYF,TGCGCCAGCAGTCTTAGGACAGTAGCCAAAAACATTCAGTACTTC
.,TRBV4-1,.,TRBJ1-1,CASSQSEVGTEAFF,TGCGCCAGCAGCCAGAGTGAGGTAGGCACTGAAGCTTTCTTT
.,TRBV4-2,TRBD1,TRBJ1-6,CASTSGGLGNSPLHF,TGTGCCAGCACGTCAGGGGGGCTTGGTAATTCACCCCTCCACTTT
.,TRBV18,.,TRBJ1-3,CASSPRWSSGNTIYF,TGTGCCAGCTCACCCAGATGGAGCTCTGGAAACACCATATATTTT
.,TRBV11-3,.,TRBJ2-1,CASSLVGSGNEQFF,TGTGCCAGCAGCTTAGTCGGGAGCGGTAATGAGCAGTTCTTC
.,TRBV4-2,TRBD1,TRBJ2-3,CASSQDPDRGGTDTQYF,TGTGCCAGCAGCCAAGATCCGGACAGGGGTGGGACAGATACGCAGTATTTT
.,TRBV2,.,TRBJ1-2,CASGGRGPNFANYGYTF,TGTGCCAGCGGGGGGCGGGGGCCTAACTTTGCTAACTATGGCTACACCTTC
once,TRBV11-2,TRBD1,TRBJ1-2,CASSLVGTARGYTF,TGTGCCAGCAGCTTAGTCGGGACAGCACGGGGCTACACCTTC
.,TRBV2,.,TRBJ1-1,CASSLGLYTEAFF,TGTGCCAGCAGTCTCGGGTTGTACACTGAAGCTTTCTTT
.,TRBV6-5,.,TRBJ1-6,CASNGNRANSPLHF,TGTGCCAGCAACGGGAACAGGGCAAATTCACCCCTCCACTTT
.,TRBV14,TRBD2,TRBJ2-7,CASRASAGFGGSYEQYF,TGTGCCAGCCGAGCCTCAGCGGGGTTTGGAGGCTCCTACGAGCAGTACTTC
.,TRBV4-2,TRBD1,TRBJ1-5,CASSQDRGQRQPQHF,TGTGCCAGCAGCCAGGACAGGGGGCAAAGGCAGCCCCAGCATTTT
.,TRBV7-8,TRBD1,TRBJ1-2,CASSWDSGLYGYTF,TGTGCCAGCAGCTGGGACAGCGGACTTTATGGCTACACCTTC
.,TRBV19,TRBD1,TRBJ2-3,CASSPTGATDTQYF,TGTGCCAGTAGCCCGACAGGGGCCACAGATACGCAGTATTTT
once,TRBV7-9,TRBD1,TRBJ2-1,CASRYLQGSAYNEQFF,TGTGCCAGCAGGTATTTACAGGGGAGCGCCTACAATGAGCAGTTCTTC
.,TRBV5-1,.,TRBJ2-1,CASSLGGRTYNEQFF,TGCGCCAGCAGCTTGGGGGGGAGGACTTACAATGAGCAGTTCTTC
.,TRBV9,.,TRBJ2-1,CASSVGTGPLNEQFF,TGTGCCAGCAGCGTAGGAACAGGGCCTCTGAATGAGCAGTTCTTC
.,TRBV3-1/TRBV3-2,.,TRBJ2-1,CASSPSSYNEQFF,TGTGCCAGCAGCCCGAGCTCCTACAATGAGCAGTTCTTC
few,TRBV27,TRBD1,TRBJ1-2,CASRNRGDGYTF,TGTGCCAGCAGAAACAGGGGAGATGGCTACACCTTC
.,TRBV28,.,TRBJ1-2,CAAWAGIYGYTF,TGTGCCGCCTGGGCAGGGATCTATGGCTACACCTTC
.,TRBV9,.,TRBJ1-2,CASSPSGGGGDGYTF,TGTGCCAGCAGCCCCTCGGGCGGGGGGGGCGATGGCTACACCTTC
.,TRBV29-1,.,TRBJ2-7,CSAETEPTYEQYF,TGCAGCGCCGAGACAGAACCCACCTACGAGCAGTACTTC
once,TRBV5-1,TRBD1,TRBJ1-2,CASSITGGANYGYTF,TGCGCCAGCAGCATTACAGGGGGCGCCAACTATGGCTACACCTTC
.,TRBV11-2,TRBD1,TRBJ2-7,CASSSNRGIHEQYF,TGTGCCAGCAGTTCGAACAGGGGTATCCACGAGCAGTACTTC
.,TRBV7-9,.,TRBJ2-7,CASSLAHSGNYEQYF,TGTGCCAGCAGCTTAGCGCATTCAGGGAACTACGAGCAGTACTTC
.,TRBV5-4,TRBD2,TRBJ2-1,CASSLEVAGANEQFF,TGTGCCAGCAGCTTGGAAGTAGCGGGGGCCAATGAGCAGTTCTTC
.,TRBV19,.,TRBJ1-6,CASSISRQFSPLHF,TGTGCCAGTAGTATTAGTAGACAGTTTTCACCCCTCCACTTT
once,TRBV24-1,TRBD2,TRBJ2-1,CATSGTSGDVSEQFF,TGTGCCACCAGTGGGACTAGCGGGGACGTGAGTGAGCAGTTCTTC
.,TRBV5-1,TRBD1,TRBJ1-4,CASSLASGGNEKLFF,TGCGCCAGCAGCTTGGCCTCAGGGGGTAATGAAAAACTGTTTTTT
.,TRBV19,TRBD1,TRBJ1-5,CASSILWTGRNQPQHF,TGTGCCAGTAGTATCCTCTGGACAGGGCGCAATCAGCCCCAGCATTTT
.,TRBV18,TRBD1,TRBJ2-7,CASSPGSGQGAYEQYF,TGTGCCAGCTCACCAGGCTCCGGACAGGGGGCCTACGAGCAGTACTTC
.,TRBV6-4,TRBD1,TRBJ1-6,CASSGQGARSSPLHF,TGTGCCAGCAGTGGACAGGGGGCTCGAAGTTCACCCCTCCACTTT
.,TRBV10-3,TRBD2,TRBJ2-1,CAIGSGEYNEQFF,TGTGCCATCGGGAGCGGGGAATACAATGAGCAGTTCTTC
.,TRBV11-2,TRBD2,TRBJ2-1,CASSISGGSYNEQFF,TGTGCCAGCAGTATTAGCGGGGGGTCCTACAATGAGCAGTTCTTC
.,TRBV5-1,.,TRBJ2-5,CASSLDPLFGGIQETQYF,TGCGCCAGCAGCTTGGACCCCCTCTTTGGCGGAATCCAAGAGACCCAGTACTTC
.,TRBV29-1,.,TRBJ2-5,CSVLPQETQYF,TGCAGCGTTCTCCCTCAAGAGACCCAGTACTTC
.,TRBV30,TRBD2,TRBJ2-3,CAWRERGGITDTQYF,TGTGCCTGGAGGGAGCGGGGGGGAATCACAGATACGCAGTATTTT
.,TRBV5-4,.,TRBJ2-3,CASSLPLGDTQYF,TGTGCCAGCAGCTTGCCGCTAGGAGATACGCAGTATTTT
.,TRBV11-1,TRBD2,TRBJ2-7,CASSLGGSGVSYEQYF,TGTGCCAGCAGCTTAGGAGGTAGCGGGGTATCCTACGAGCAGTACTTC
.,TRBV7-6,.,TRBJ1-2,CASSQTQTTGYGYTF,TGTGCCAGCAGCCAAACACAGACTACGGGTTATGGCTACACCTTC
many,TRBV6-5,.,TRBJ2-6,CASSGSGANVLTF,TGTGCCAGCAGCGGGTCTGGGGCCAACGTCCTGACTTTC